Shown below are 31 T cell receptor beta chains from a single sample sequenced in a study of blood T cells in healthy people across ages. Then a second PCR, running roughly 7 to 11 cycles, was carried out with a sample-barcoded 5' primer and a J-beta primer mix. TCRdb independently ran MiXCR on the 5' RACE reads; one entry per CDR3 protein. Seen here are over a million distinct CDR3 sequences, 45% observed once, and the top ten hold approximately 17%. Specimen: blood. These receptor sequences come from a woman aged 55 to 70 in good health.

A few counts support this clonotype. The V gene is TRBV20-1, the J gene TRBJ2-1; D remains unclear. This CDR3 has 16 residues. The V end was cut by 3 bases, the J end by 0 bases, with 15 bases between. The germline gives CDR1 DFQATT, CDR2 SNEGSKA (reference sequence). The CDR3 nucleotides are TGCAGTGCTAGCCTTGGTGAGCAGTCCTCCTACAATGAGCAGTTCTTC. As protein: CSASLGEQSSYNEQFF.

The chain uses TRBV25-1 and TRBJ2-3; TRBD1 matches 10 bases. This CDR3 is built from 16 residues. Germline V gives CDR1 MGHDK, CDR2 SYGVNS. Trimming cost V 5 bases and J 4 bases; bases outside gene matches: 9. CDR3 residues: CASSKLEGQGADTQYF. In DNA, the CDR3 is TGTGCCAGCAGTAAGTTGGAAGGACAGGGGGCAGATACGCAGTATTTT.

This clonotype has a handful of counts. The chain carries TRBV9 and TRBJ2-3; D may be TRBD2 (5 bases). The germline CDR1 and CDR2 sequences are SGDLS and YYNGEE. The V end was cut by 0 bases, the J end by 0 bases, with 11 bases between. The CDR3 is 16 residues long. DNA of the CDR3: TGTGCCAGCAGCGTAGGAAGACTAACTAGCACAGATACGCAGTATTTT. It encodes CASSVGRLTSTDTQYF.

This rearrangement joins TRBV11-2 to TRBJ2-3; unclear D gene. CDR1 SGHAT and CDR2 FQNNGV come from the germline V gene. CDR3 size: 12 residues. V gave up 5 bases and J gave up 8 bases, with 11 bases separating them. CDR3 amino acids: CASSTPGATQYF. As DNA, the CDR3 is TGTGCCAGCAGCACCCCAGGCGCTACGCAGTATTTT.

The chain links TRBV20-1 to TRBJ2-5, with TRBD2 identical over 9 bases. The J call is in doubt because the DNA end fits TRBJ2-7 better. CDR3 length: 14 residues. CDR1 DFQATT and CDR2 SNEGSKA come from the germline V gene (reference sequence). In nucleotides, the CDR3 is TGCAGTGCTAGAGATCTGGGACTAGCAGGCGAGCAGTACTTC. Protein sequence: CSARDLGLAGEQYF.

The rearrangement joins TRBV20-1 to TRBJ2-7; perhaps TRBD1 as D (6 bases). V was trimmed by 0 bases and J by 0 bases, leaving 15 bases between them. Germline values: CDR1 DFQATT, CDR2 SNEGSKA (reference sequence). The CDR3 extends over 16 amino acids. In nucleotides, the CDR3 is TGCAGTGCTAGAGATCACTGGGGGCCGAGCTCCTACGAGCAGTACTTC. Translation: CSARDHWGPSSYEQYF.

This clonotype was recorded a few times. V gene TRBV13 combines with J gene TRBJ2-1; D unclear. This CDR3 has 13 amino acids. Germline V gives CDR1 PRHDT, CDR2 FYEKMQ (reference sequence). V was clipped by 5 bases and J by 9 bases, with 14 bases between them. The CDR3 nucleotides are TGTGCCAGCAGCCCGGCAGTCCTCGGTGAGCAGTTCTTC. Translation: CASSPAVLGEQFF. The entire variable domain, with the rest obtained from reference TRBV13 and TRBJ2-1, is as follows: AAGVIQSPRHLIKEKRETATLKCYPIPRHDTVYWYQQGPGQDPQFLISFYEKMQSDKGSIPDRFSAQQFSDYHSELNMSSLELGDSALYFCASSPAVLGEQFFGPGTRLTVL.

This clonotype was found a few times. The V gene is TRBV24-1, the J gene TRBJ2-1, with D perhaps TRBD1 or TRBD2 (6 bases each). This CDR3 has 13 residues. Trimming took off 7 bases at V and 10 bases at J, with 16 bases between the two ends. Germline V gives CDR1 KGHDR, CDR2 SFDVKD. CDR3 bases: TGTGCCACCAGAGCCAAGGCGGGACAAGAGCAGTTCTTC. It encodes CATRAKAGQEQFF.

This chain joins TRBV12-3 or TRBV12-4 and TRBJ1-5; D gene unclear. Trimming left V 5 bases short and J 5 bases short, with 13 bases between. The CDR3 totals 14 residues. The CDR3 region has the DNA TGTGCCAGCAGTGTAACGTCAGCTCATCAGCCCCAGCATTTT. Amino acids: CASSVTSAHQPQHF.

The rearrangement uses TRBV10-3 and TRBJ2-3, with a tentative D call TRBD2 (5 bases). Trimming removed 3 bases at V and 4 bases at J, with 14 bases between. There are 15 residues in the CDR3. Germline V gives CDR1 ENHRY, CDR2 SYGVKD. The CDR3 region is CAISDPGYGADTQYF. The CDR3 DNA sequence: TGTGCCATCAGTGACCCGGGGTATGGCGCAGATACGCAGTATTTT.

This clonotype showed up just once. V is TRBV20-1 and J is TRBJ1-2, with TRBD1 matching 7 bases. The germline CDR1 and CDR2 sequences are DFQATT and SNEGSKA (reference sequence). J lost 7 bases, V lost 6 bases, and 17 bases had no gene match. The CDR3 loop spans 15 amino acids. The CDR3 here is CSALGQIGHMGGYTF. The DNA for the CDR3 is TGCAGTGCCTTGGGACAGATTGGTCACATGGGTGGCTACACCTTC.

J is TRBJ2-1 and V is TRBV28; the match to TRBD2 covers 9 bases. The DNA end lines up better with TRBJ2-7; the J call may be wrong. The CDR3 sequence is 15 residues long. Germline CDR1 reads MDHEN; CDR2 reads SYDVKM. The CDR3 DNA sequence: TGTGCCAGCAGTTTCGCGGGAGGGCCTTACAATGAGCAGTACTTC. Protein: CASSFAGGPYNEQYF.

This chain joins TRBV6-5 and TRBJ1-4; D is ambiguous. Trimming removed 5 bases from V and 8 bases from J, with 9 bases in between. The germline CDR1 and CDR2 sequences are MNHEY and SVGAGI. The CDR3 is 12 amino acids. CDR3 nucleotides: TGTGCCAGCAGTGCGGACGGGGAAAAACTGTTTTTT. This codes for CASSADGEKLFF.

This clonotype turned up a few times. The chain recombines TRBV7-3 with TRBJ2-3; D perhaps matches TRBD2 (5 bases). Trimming pared 7 bases from V and 1 base from J, leaving 12 bases between. Germline CDR1 is SGHTA and CDR2 is FQGTGA. The CDR3 length is 14 residues. CDR3 sequence reads: CASKADFRTDTQYF. CDR3 coding DNA: TGTGCCAGCAAGGCGGACTTCCGCACAGATACGCAGTATTTT.

The J gene is TRBJ2-2, the V gene TRBV9; D is unresolved. V was shortened by 5 bases and J by 5 bases, with 10 bases between the two germline ends. The CDR3 covers 13 residues. Germline CDR1 SGDLS, CDR2 YYNGEE. This CDR3 reads CASSGTYTGELFF. The CDR3 region has the DNA TGTGCCAGCAGTGGTACTTATACCGGGGAGCTGTTTTTT.

This clonotype showed up just a few times. The rearrangement uses TRBV3-1 and TRBJ2-5, with TRBD1 matching over 8 bases. From germline, CDR1 is LGHDT and CDR2 YNNKEL (reference sequence). The trim removed 7 bases at V and 4 bases at J, leaving 8 bases unmatched. The CDR3 is 14 residues long. The CDR3 loop is CASTTDRGRETQYF. The CDR3 DNA is TGTGCCAGCACGACCGACAGGGGACGAGAGACCCAGTACTTC.

As to this clonotype: A much bigger clone sits one base away, suggesting this may be a read error. This chain links TRBV20-1 with TRBJ2-4; D is perhaps TRBD1 or TRBD2 (5 bases each). The end of the DNA fits TRBJ2-5 better, so the J call may be wrong. The CDR3 contains 15 residues. Looked up from germline, CDR1 is DFQATT and CDR2 is SNEGSKA (reference sequence). CDR3 protein: CSARANRRDQGTQYF. The CDR3 bases are TGCAGTGCTAGAGCCAACCGTCGGGACCAAGGGACCCAGTACTTC.

Comment on this clonotype: This may arise from a read error, as a much more abundant clone is one base away. This CDR3 is CSVALTSARDTQYF. CDR3 DNA: TGCAGCGTTGCACTGACTAGCGCACGGGATACGCAGTATTTT. This chain uses TRBV29-1 with TRBJ2-3; 8 bases agree with TRBD2. The CDR3 has 14 amino acids. In germline, CDR1 is SQVTM, CDR2 ANQGSEA. V was pared by 4 bases and J by 6 bases, with 9 bases of the junction left unmatched.

The table lists this clonotype with a few counts. The rearrangement uses TRBV10-3 and TRBJ1-4, with TRBD1 matching 8 bases. Germline values: CDR1 ENHRY, CDR2 SYGVKD. With 8 bases clipped from V and 8 bases from J, the junction kept 10 bases outside the gene matches. This CDR3 comprises 14 residues. CDR3 in amino acids: CAIGGGTGGEKLFF. The CDR3 DNA reads TGTGCCATCGGGGGGGGGACAGGCGGAGAAAAACTGTTTTTT.

In regard to this clonotype: A much larger clone sits a single nucleotide away, making a read error possible. As DNA, the CDR3 is TGTGCCAGCAGTTGGGGACTAGCGGGGCAGTACAATGAGCAGTACTTC. Its protein product is CASSWGLAGQYNEQYF. The chain has TRBV27 and TRBJ2-1; TRBD2 matches 13 bases. TRBJ2-7 explains the end of the DNA better; the J call may be wrong. CDR1 is MNHEY and CDR2 is SMNVEV in the germline V gene (reference sequence). This CDR3 is built from 16 residues.

The chain joins TRBV20-1 to TRBJ2-3; TRBD2 agrees at 9 bases. The CDR3 is 15 amino acids. Unmatched junction bases numbered 8, after V lost 3 bases and J lost 4 bases. Germline-derived CDR1 and CDR2 are DFQATT and SNEGSKA (reference sequence). The CDR3: CSARASGAEADTQYF. CDR3 DNA: TGCAGTGCTAGGGCTAGCGGGGCGGAGGCAGATACGCAGTATTTT.

This chain joins TRBV27 and TRBJ2-2; D is unclear. Trimming removed 6 bases from V and 5 bases from J, with 19 bases in between. Germline assignment: CDR1 MNHEY and CDR2 SMNVEV (reference sequence). CDR3 size: 16 residues. The CDR3 sequence: CASSLPPGINTGELFF. CDR3 nucleotide sequence: TGTGCCAGCAGCCTCCCTCCGGGCATTAATACCGGGGAGCTGTTTTTT.

The chain recombines TRBV14 with TRBJ2-5; D call uncertain. This CDR3 region has 13 residues. The V end was cut by 2 bases, the J end by 5 bases, with 9 bases between. CDR1 is SGHDN and CDR2 is FVKESK in the germline V gene. The DNA of the CDR3 is TGTGCCAGCAGCCAATGGGCCGGGGAGACCCAGTACTTC. Encoded protein: CASSQWAGETQYF.

V gene TRBV3-1 combines with J gene TRBJ2-1; 8 nucleotides align to TRBD2. The CDR3 contains 13 residues. CDR1 and CDR2 (germline): LGHDT, YNNKEL (reference sequence). V shed 0 bases and J 13 bases; nucleotides not matched to a gene: 5. The CDR3 protein is CASSQDPRTSQFF. The CDR3 nucleotides are TGTGCCAGCAGCCAAGATCCCCGGACTAGCCAGTTCTTC.

V is TRBV12-3 or TRBV12-4 and J is TRBJ2-2; TRBD2 agrees at 10 bases. V dropped 1 base and J dropped 4; count of bases not matched to a gene: 3. The CDR3 runs 16 residues. Here the CDR3 DNA reads TGTGCCAGCAGTTTAGGGGCTAGCGGGAGCACCGGGGAGCTGTTTTTT. It encodes CASSLGASGSTGELFF.

The chain has TRBV7-9 and TRBJ2-1, with D possibly TRBD1 on 6 matching bases. Germline V lookup: CDR1 SEHNR, CDR2 FQNEAQ (reference sequence). V was trimmed by 1 base and J by 4 bases, leaving 11 bases between them. The CDR3 contains 15 residues. CDR3 region: CASSLGQELYNEQFF. CDR3 sequence (DNA): TGTGCCAGCAGCTTAGGACAGGAGCTGTACAATGAGCAGTTCTTC.

V and J are TRBV4-1 and TRBJ2-7; D is unresolved. Trimming pared 4 bases from V and 2 bases from J, leaving 12 bases between. This CDR3 is built from 14 residues. The V gene's germline CDR1 is MGHRA and CDR2 YSYEKL. The DNA for the CDR3 is TGCGCCAGCAGCCTCAGAGGCCCTACCTACGAGCAGTACTTC. It translates to CASSLRGPTYEQYF.

The chain joins TRBV28 to TRBJ2-7; tentative D call: TRBD2 (6 bases). The J call may be wrong; the DNA end is better matched by TRBJ2-5. In germline, CDR1 is MDHEN, CDR2 SYDVKM. The CDR3 has 13 amino acids. In DNA form, the CDR3 reads TGTGCCAGCGAAGGAGGGCCGGGGGAGACCCAGTACTTC. Its translation is CASEGGPGETQYF.

The V gene is TRBV6-5, the J gene TRBJ2-3; D is uncertain. Germline loops: CDR1 MNHEY, CDR2 SVGAGI. Trimming stripped 10 bases from V and 4 bases from J, with 6 bases between. The CDR3 loop spans 10 amino acids. The CDR3 sequence: CAIGADTQYF. CDR3 bases: TGTGCCATCGGAGCAGATACGCAGTATTTT.

V usage is TRBV20-1 and J usage is TRBJ1-5; D not certain. Germline V gives CDR1 DFQATT, CDR2 SNEGSKA (reference sequence). Trimming shortened V by 3 bases and J by 6 bases, and 15 bases separated the two germline ends. The CDR3 is made up of 14 amino acids. The CDR3 sequence is CSARINGWGQPQHF. The CDR3 DNA reads as TGCAGTGCTAGGATCAACGGGTGGGGTCAGCCCCAGCATTTT.

The chain combines TRBV27 with TRBJ2-3; 11 bases align to TRBD2. The CDR3 runs 17 residues. Germline V gives CDR1 MNHEY, CDR2 SMNVEV (reference sequence). V lost 1 base to trimming and J lost 2 bases; unmatched junction nucleotides: 5. CDR3 nucleotides: TGTGCCAGCAGTTTATGGGGACTAGCGGAAGTCACAGATACGCAGTATTTT. Its translation: CASSLWGLAEVTDTQYF.